Each of the 30 T cell receptor beta chains below was sequenced from the same sample in a study of cytomegalovirus exposure and HLA in healthy donors. PCR used 60 Vbeta primers and 13 Jbeta primers. Method: immunoSEQ multiplex PCR; TCRdb's copy keeps in-frame clones and lacks some. The repertoire holds 120,000 to 150,000 clones, around 79% seen once, with around 0.7% in the top ten. The sample consisted of PBMCs. These receptor sequences come from a male donor in good health and CMV-seronegative.

The rearrangement uses TRBV14 and TRBJ2-6, with D hard to call. Trimming took 5 bases from V and 0 from J, leaving 5 bases between them. The CDR3 is made up of 14 amino acids. CDR1 is SGHDN, CDR2 FVKESK, per germline. CDR3 in amino acids: CASSAVSGANVLTF. DNA for the CDR3: TGTGCCAGCAGCGCGGTCTCTGGGGCCAACGTCCTGACTTTC.

The sample holds a few counts of this clone. The chain couples TRBV7-2 to TRBJ2-7; weak D call: TRBD1 (5 bases). The length of the CDR3 is 12 residues. V lost 0 bases, J lost 7 bases, and 7 bases lay in between. Germline V lookup: CDR1 SGHTA, CDR2 FQGNSA. CDR3 residues: CASSLAKGEQYF. The CDR3 DNA reads TGTGCCAGCAGCTTAGCGAAGGGGGAGCAGTACTTC.

The rearrangement links TRBV5-4 to TRBJ2-6; TRBD1 aligns across 11 bases. Germline loops: CDR1 SGHNT, CDR2 YYREEE (reference sequence). Trimming took 4 bases from V and 4 from J; bases not matched to a gene: 10. The CDR3 extends over 18 amino acids. The CDR3 coding sequence is TGTGCCAGCAGCCCGATTCGGACAGGGGGCGCCGGGGCCAACGTCCTGACTTTC. Protein: CASSPIRTGGAGANVLTF. The full variable domain, in which reference TRBV5-4 and TRBJ2-6 provide the parts outside the CDR3, is ETGVTQSPTHLIKTRGQQVTLRCSSQSGHNTVSWYQQALGQGPQFIFQYYREEENGRGNFPPRFSGLQFPNYSSELNVNALELDDSALYLCASSPIRTGGAGANVLTFGAGSRLTVL.

The chain couples TRBV7-6 to TRBJ1-5, with D possibly matching TRBD1 (5 bases). CDR1 is SGHVS and CDR2 is FNYEAQ in the germline V gene. The CDR3 consists of 14 residues. V was pared by 4 bases and J by 3 bases, with 10 bases between. Here the CDR3 DNA reads TGTGCCAGCAGCTCTACAGGTTTCAATCAGCCCCAGCATTTT. It codes for CASSSTGFNQPQHF.

V usage is TRBV7-2 and J usage is TRBJ2-1, with 7 bases identical to TRBD1. The V gene's germline CDR1 is SGHTA and CDR2 FQGNSA. The CDR3 is 15 amino acids. Trimming at V came to 4 bases and at J to 6 bases, leaving 9 bases not matched to a gene. The CDR3 coding sequence is TGTGCCAGCAGCTCTTCGGGACAGCCTTCCAATGAGCAGTTCTTC. Its protein is CASSSSGQPSNEQFF.

In this sample, this clone turned up a few times. J is TRBJ2-3 and V is TRBV6-4; TRBD2 matches 10 bases. V was pared by 6 bases and J by 0 bases, with 0 bases of the junction left unmatched. The CDR3 length is 14 residues. Germline CDR1 and CDR2: MRHNA and SNTAGT. CDR3 bases: TGTGCCAGCAGACTAGCGGGAAGCACAGATACGCAGTATTTT. The encoded protein is CASRLAGSTDTQYF.

The chain joins TRBV5-1 to TRBJ1-1; TRBD1 might be the D (5 bases). Trimming left V 4 bases short and J 10 bases short, with 11 bases between. Germline loops: CDR1 SGHRS, CDR2 YFSETQ. This CDR3 region has 11 residues. As DNA, the CDR3 is TGCGCCAGCAGCGGGGGGGTAGGAGCTTTCTTT. It is translated as CASSGGVGAFF.

In this sample, this clone turned up a few times. CDR3 in DNA: TGTGCCAGCAGCCAAGATCGGGGTAGCGGGAGGGAGACCCAGTACTTC. This sequence encodes CASSQDRGSGRETQYF. The rearrangement links TRBV4-2 to TRBJ2-5; 10 bases align to TRBD2. The CDR3 runs to 16 residues. V lost 0 bases to trimming and J lost 5 bases; unmatched junction nucleotides: 6. CDR1 is LGHNA, CDR2 YNFKEQ, per germline.

The chain combines TRBV28 with TRBJ2-7; tentatively, D is TRBD2 (6 bases). The CDR3 contains 15 residues. Deletions cut 8 bases from V and 3 bases from J, with 20 bases between. The germline gives CDR1 MDHEN, CDR2 SYDVKM. CDR3 nucleotide sequence: TGTGCCAGCCGGGAGTTTGGGGGTGGGAACTACGAGCAGTACTTC. As protein: CASREFGGGNYEQYF.

This clone was seen a few times. This chain links TRBV19 with TRBJ1-5, with D possibly being TRBD1 (5 bases). The V end was cut by 1 base, the J end by 7 bases, with 11 bases between. Per the germline V gene, CDR1 is LNHDA and CDR2 is SQIVND (reference sequence). There are 14 residues in the CDR3. CDR3 in amino acids: CASSIARVKQPQHF. The CDR3, as DNA: TGTGCCAGTAGTATAGCCAGGGTTAAACAGCCCCAGCATTTT.

The V call is TRBV7-2, the J call TRBJ1-5, with 8 bases matching TRBD1. With 4 bases clipped from V and 7 bases from J, the junction kept 6 bases outside the gene matches. The CDR3 consists of 14 residues. Germline loops: CDR1 SGHTA, CDR2 FQGNSA. CDR3 residues: CASSSPDRAQPQHF. In DNA, the CDR3 is TGTGCCAGCAGCTCCCCGGACAGGGCCCAGCCCCAGCATTTT.

V gene TRBV14 combines with J gene TRBJ1-2; D is ambiguous. The CDR3 consists of 13 residues. The germline V and J ends were trimmed by 4 bases and 2 bases, with 8 bases remaining between them. The germline CDR1 and CDR2 sequences are SGHDN and FVKESK. Written as DNA, the CDR3 is TGTGCCAGCAGCCTTGGAGAGAACTATGGCTACACCTTC. It translates to CASSLGENYGYTF.

This clone was picked up one time. The chain employs TRBV29-1 and TRBJ2-6; TRBD2 aligns across 7 bases. CDR3 size: 18 residues. With 3 bases clipped from V and 1 base from J, the junction kept 12 bases outside the gene matches. The germline V gene encodes CDR1 SQVTM and CDR2 ANQGSEA. The CDR3 loop reads CSVEGGGQGISGANVLTF. The CDR3, as DNA: TGCAGCGTTGAGGGGGGAGGGCAGGGTATATCTGGGGCCAACGTCCTGACTTTC.

The chain uses TRBV5-1 and TRBJ2-3, with TRBD2 identical over 11 bases. From germline, CDR1 is SGHRS and CDR2 YFSETQ. Trimming took 4 bases from V and 4 from J; bases not matched to a gene: 14. The CDR3 length is 18 residues. The CDR3 here is CASSPGTSGSLKADTQYF. The CDR3, as DNA: TGCGCCAGCAGCCCCGGGACTAGCGGTTCCTTAAAAGCAGATACGCAGTATTTT.

J is TRBJ1-2 and V is TRBV5-1, with 7 nucleotides matching TRBD1. CDR3 length equals 15 residues. Germline assignment: CDR1 SGHRS and CDR2 YFSETQ. V shed 6 bases and J 3 bases; nucleotides not matched to a gene: 11. This chain's CDR3 is CASTIGGGKDYGYTF. For the CDR3, the DNA is TGCGCCAGCACGATCGGAGGGGGCAAGGACTATGGCTACACCTTC.

This clone came up a few times. This chain connects TRBV5-1 to TRBJ2-3; a possible D gene is TRBD1 (5 bases). Trimming pared 0 bases from V and 0 bases from J, leaving 8 bases between. From germline, CDR1 is SGHRS and CDR2 YFSETQ. CDR3 length: 15 residues. The CDR3 DNA sequence: TGCGCCAGCAGCTTGGCCAGGGTTAGCACAGATACGCAGTATTTT. Protein: CASSLARVSTDTQYF.

This clone was detected only a few times. The gene calls are TRBV7-9 and TRBJ2-5, with D possibly TRBD1 on 7 matching bases. The CDR3 is 16 residues long. Germline loops: CDR1 SEHNR, CDR2 FQNEAQ (reference sequence). V lost 0 bases and J 2 bases, leaving 13 bases between the germline ends. CDR3 amino acids: CASSLAGAGGQETQYF. The CDR3 DNA sequence: TGTGCCAGCAGCTTAGCTGGGGCAGGGGGGCAAGAGACCCAGTACTTC. Looking up the rest from reference TRBV7-9 and TRBJ2-5 gives the full variable domain: DTGVSQNPRHKITKRGQNVTFRCDPISEHNRLYWYRQTLGQGPEFLTYFQNEAQLEKSRLLSDRFSAERPKGSFSTLEIQRTEQGDSAMYLCASSLAGAGGQETQYFGPGTRLLVL.

The chain carries TRBV5-1 and TRBJ2-5; TRBD1 matches at 7 bases. CDR1 and CDR2 (germline): SGHRS, YFSETQ. The V and J ends lost 2 bases and 5 bases, in that order; junction bases with no gene match: 12. The CDR3 has 16 amino acids. The CDR3 spells CASSFGDRVHLETQYF. In DNA, the CDR3 is TGCGCCAGCAGCTTTGGGGACAGAGTTCATTTGGAGACCCAGTACTTC. Full variable domain (missing parts from reference TRBV5-1 and TRBJ2-5): KAGVTQTPRYLIKTRGQQVTLSCSPISGHRSVSWYQQTPGQGLQFLFEYFSETQRNKGNFPGRFSGRQFSNSRSEMNVSTLELGDSALYLCASSFGDRVHLETQYFGPGTRLLVL.

V gene TRBV7-9 combines with J gene TRBJ2-3, with 11 bases lining up with TRBD2. CDR1 is SEHNR and CDR2 is FQNEAQ in the germline V gene (reference sequence). The junction had 10 bases not matched to a gene; V was cut back by 2 bases and J by 0 bases. This CDR3 comprises 19 residues. DNA of the CDR3: TGTGCCAGCAGCTTAAAGACTAGCGGGGTCTACGACAGCACAGATACGCAGTATTTT. Amino acid sequence: CASSLKTSGVYDSTDTQYF.

The chain has TRBV7-3 and TRBJ2-3; 8 bases map to TRBD2. Trimming removed 6 bases from V and 2 bases from J; junction bases left unmatched: 7. Germline V gives CDR1 SGHTA, CDR2 FQGTGA. CDR3 length: 15 amino acids. CDR3 sequence: CASRTRRGDTDTQYF. The CDR3 DNA reads TGTGCCAGCAGGACCCGGCGGGGGGACACAGATACGCAGTATTTT.

This clone was counted a single time. This sequence joins TRBV10-3 and TRBJ2-7, with a weak D call TRBD1 (5 bases). The CDR3 loop spans 13 amino acids. Per the germline V gene, CDR1 is ENHRY and CDR2 is SYGVKD. Trimming removed 6 bases from V and 4 bases from J, with 13 bases in between. Here the CDR3 reads CAIRGHEIYEQYF. In DNA form, the CDR3 reads TGTGCCATCAGAGGACACGAAATATACGAGCAGTACTTC.

The rearrangement links TRBV7-9 to TRBJ1-2, with 9 bases that match TRBD1. The CDR3 runs to 14 residues. Per germline, CDR1 SEHNR and CDR2 FQNEAQ (reference sequence). V was pared by 1 base and J by 4 bases, with 1 base of the junction left unmatched. The CDR3 nucleotides are TGTGCCAGCAGCTTAGAGGGACAGGGCTATGGCTACACCTTC. Translation: CASSLEGQGYGYTF.

This sequence joins TRBV19 and TRBJ2-7, with TRBD1 matching 7 bases. V lost 10 bases, J lost 2 bases, and 14 bases stayed unmatched. This CDR3 has 15 amino acids. From germline, CDR1 is LNHDA and CDR2 SQIVND (reference sequence). The CDR3 bases are TGTGCCACCAGACCGTCCGGGACAGCTCCCTACGAGCAGTACTTC. It is translated as CATRPSGTAPYEQYF.

This clone was counted a few times. This chain links TRBV15 with TRBJ1-3; D is possibly TRBD1 (5 bases). CDR1 and CDR2 (germline): LNHNV, YYDKDF (reference sequence). The CDR3 spans 17 residues. Trimming took off 0 bases at V and 4 bases at J, with 16 bases between the two ends. The DNA of the CDR3 is TGTGCCACCAGCAGAGATTGGGGCAGGGCTGCAGGAAACACCATATATTTT. It specifies CATSRDWGRAAGNTIYF. The variable domain in full, with the rest retrieved from reference TRBV15 and TRBJ1-3, is DAMVIQNPRYQVTQFGKPVTLSCSQTLNHNVMYWYQQKSSQAPKLLFHYYDKDFNNEADTPDNFQSRRPNTSFCFLDIRSPGLGDTAMYLCATSRDWGRAAGNTIYFGEGSWLTVV.

In nucleotides, the CDR3 is TGTGCCAGCTCACCACCGAACTTCCACGAGCAGTACTTC. Translated: CASSPPNFHEQYF. This chain links TRBV18 with TRBJ2-7; D remains ambiguous. Trimming took off 0 bases at V and 5 bases at J, with 8 bases between the two ends. This CDR3 has 13 amino acids. Germline V gene sequence: CDR1 KGHSH, CDR2 LQKENI.

V is TRBV5-1 and J is TRBJ2-1, with TRBD1 identical over 10 bases. Germline lookup yields CDR1 SGHRS and CDR2 YFSETQ. This CDR3 region has 14 residues. The trim removed 8 bases at V and 1 base at J, leaving 3 bases unmatched. The CDR3 coding sequence is TGCGCCAGTCGGGACAGGGGTTCCTACAATGAGCAGTTCTTC. It translates to CASRDRGSYNEQFF.

This rearrangement joins TRBV15 to TRBJ2-5; TRBD2 matches 13 bases. CDR3 length equals 15 residues. Germline CDR1 LNHNV, CDR2 YYDKDF (reference sequence). The V and J ends lost 6 bases and 3 bases, in that order; junction bases with no gene match: 4. CDR3 amino acids: CATRGLAGEKETQYF. CDR3 coding DNA: TGTGCCACCAGAGGACTAGCGGGAGAGAAAGAGACCCAGTACTTC. The full variable domain, completed using reference TRBV15 and TRBJ2-5, is DAMVIQNPRYQVTQFGKPVTLSCSQTLNHNVMYWYQQKSSQAPKLLFHYYDKDFNNEADTPDNFQSRRPNTSFCFLDIRSPGLGDTAMYLCATRGLAGEKETQYFGPGTRLLVL.

This clone was counted a few times. This chain joins TRBV27 and TRBJ1-5; weak D call: TRBD1 (6 bases). Looked up from germline, CDR1 is MNHEY and CDR2 is SMNVEV (reference sequence). Trimming took 7 bases from V and 2 from J, leaving 15 bases between them. CDR3 length: 15 amino acids. The CDR3 DNA follows: TGTGCCAGCACCATTTACGCAGGGGGCAATCAGCCCCAGCATTTT. Translating it yields CASTIYAGGNQPQHF.

The rearrangement joins TRBV5-1 to TRBJ2-1; possible D gene TRBD2, 6 bases. CDR3 length equals 15 residues. The germline V gene encodes CDR1 SGHRS and CDR2 YFSETQ. The V gene lost 4 bases and the J gene lost 5 bases, with 16 bases spanning the gap. The CDR3 region has the DNA TGCGCCAGCAGCCCAGGACTATATATGAACAATGAGCAGTTCTTC. Amino acids: CASSPGLYMNNEQFF.

This clone has only a few counts. The chain joins TRBV9 to TRBJ1-1; TRBD1 matches at 7 bases. The CDR3 extends over 15 amino acids. In germline, CDR1 is SGDLS, CDR2 YYNGEE. V was clipped by 3 bases and J by 0 bases; unmatched bases: 5. CDR3 region: CASSARQGLNTEAFF. The CDR3 DNA is TGTGCCAGCAGCGCTCGACAGGGTTTGAACACTGAAGCTTTCTTT.